The rows below give T cell receptor beta chains drawn from one sample of a study of blood T cells in healthy people across ages. In TCRdb, the 5' RACE reads were re-called with MiXCR into one record per CDR3 protein. Here the sample spans over 1,300,000 distinct CDR3 sequences, around 59% being singletons. Sequenced input: blood. These receptors were obtained from a man aged 18 to 35 in good health. The CDR3 runs from the conserved cysteine through the conserved F or W. A D gene is named only where the DNA matches it firmly. Expanded clones get a size class; other rows say once, few or many, or leave the size out.

v_gene: TRBV6-4; d_gene: -; j_gene: TRBJ2-5; abundance: -; CDR3aa: CASSRDFKGQETQYF; CDR3nt: TGTGCCAGCAGTCGAGACTTCAAGGGCCAAGAGACCCAGTACTTC
v_gene: TRBV5-1; d_gene: -; j_gene: TRBJ2-1; abundance: few; CDR3aa: CASRGWGANEQFF; CDR3nt: TGCGCCAGCCGTGGTTGGGGTGCCAATGAGCAGTTCTTC
v_gene: TRBV6-2/TRBV6-3; d_gene: TRBD1; j_gene: TRBJ1-1; abundance: -; CDR3aa: CASSSTGALGATEAFF; CDR3nt: TGTGCCAGCAGCTCGACAGGGGCGCTTGGGGCCACTGAAGCTTTCTTT
v_gene: TRBV20-1; d_gene: -; j_gene: TRBJ2-7; abundance: -; CDR3aa: CSARDFRARYEQYF; CDR3nt: TGCAGTGCTAGAGATTTCCGGGCTCGCTACGAGCAGTACTTC
v_gene: TRBV9; d_gene: -; j_gene: TRBJ1-4; abundance: -; CDR3aa: CASSGREGNEKLFF; CDR3nt: TGTGCCAGCAGCGGCAGGGAAGGGAATGAAAAACTGTTTTTT
v_gene: TRBV7-9; d_gene: -; j_gene: TRBJ2-7; abundance: once; CDR3aa: CTSSLSYSYEQYF; CDR3nt: TGTACCAGCAGCCTCAGCTACTCCTACGAGCAGTACTTC
v_gene: TRBV29-1; d_gene: TRBD2; j_gene: TRBJ2-5; abundance: few; CDR3aa: CSDQRGETQYF; CDR3nt: TGCAGCGATCAGCGGGGAGAGACCCAGTACTTC
v_gene: TRBV4-3; d_gene: TRBD1; j_gene: TRBJ2-5; abundance: -; CDR3aa: CASSQDGTGTGAREQYF; CDR3nt: TGCGCCAGCAGCCAAGATGGAACCGGGACAGGGGCCAGAGAGCAGTACTTC
v_gene: TRBV3-1; d_gene: TRBD2; j_gene: TRBJ2-3; abundance: -; CDR3aa: CASSPGLAGYTQYF; CDR3nt: TGTGCCAGCAGCCCGGGACTAGCGGGATATACGCAGTATTTT
v_gene: TRBV7-2; d_gene: -; j_gene: TRBJ2-3; abundance: -; CDR3aa: CASSSPQGGHPDTQYF; CDR3nt: TGTGCCAGCAGTTCACCCCAGGGGGGGCACCCAGATACGCAGTATTTT
v_gene: TRBV25-1; d_gene: TRBD2; j_gene: TRBJ2-1; abundance: few; CDR3aa: CASSESGSQRGQFF; CDR3nt: TGTGCCAGCAGTGAGAGCGGGAGCCAAAGGGGGCAGTTCTTC
v_gene: TRBV3-1; d_gene: TRBD1; j_gene: TRBJ2-7; abundance: few; CDR3aa: CASSQAGTGSSYEQYF; CDR3nt: TGTGCCAGCAGCCAGGCCGGGACAGGGAGCTCCTACGAGCAGTACTTC
v_gene: TRBV29-1; d_gene: -; j_gene: TRBJ2-2; abundance: -; CDR3aa: CSASEGNTGELFF; CDR3nt: TGCAGCGCGAGTGAGGGGAACACCGGGGAGCTGTTTTTT
v_gene: TRBV5-1; d_gene: TRBD2; j_gene: TRBJ2-7; abundance: -; CDR3aa: CASSRTSGGNYEQYF; CDR3nt: TGCGCCAGCAGCCGGACTAGCGGGGGAAATTACGAGCAGTACTTC
v_gene: TRBV5-1; d_gene: TRBD1; j_gene: TRBJ1-1; abundance: -; CDR3aa: CASSERQGASTEAFF; CDR3nt: TGCGCCAGCAGCGAGCGACAGGGGGCGAGCACTGAAGCTTTCTTT
v_gene: TRBV10-3; d_gene: -; j_gene: TRBJ1-1; abundance: -; CDR3aa: CAISEPGRGTEAFF; CDR3nt: TGTGCCATCAGTGAACCCGGACGGGGCACCGAAGCTTTCTTT
v_gene: TRBV11-2; d_gene: -; j_gene: TRBJ2-5; abundance: -; CDR3aa: CASSSRDSAKETQYF; CDR3nt: TGTGCCAGCAGCTCGCGAGACAGCGCTAAAGAGACCCAGTACTTC
v_gene: TRBV5-1; d_gene: TRBD2; j_gene: TRBJ2-3; abundance: -; CDR3aa: CASSFSSGSWSDTQYF; CDR3nt: TGCGCCAGCAGCTTTTCTAGCGGGAGTTGGTCAGATACGCAGTATTTT
v_gene: TRBV3-1; d_gene: -; j_gene: TRBJ2-3; abundance: -; CDR3aa: CASSLPGVDTQYF; CDR3nt: TGTGCCAGCAGCCTACCCGGCGTGGATACGCAGTATTTT
v_gene: TRBV15; d_gene: -; j_gene: TRBJ2-7; abundance: -; CDR3aa: CATNIRQNSYEQYF; CDR3nt: TGTGCCACCAACATTCGACAGAACTCCTACGAGCAGTACTTC
v_gene: TRBV5-1; d_gene: TRBD2; j_gene: TRBJ2-1; abundance: -; CDR3aa: CASSLQSRGGEQFF; CDR3nt: TGCGCCAGCAGCTTGCAGTCTCGGGGGGGTGAGCAGTTCTTC
v_gene: TRBV11-1; d_gene: -; j_gene: TRBJ2-7; abundance: few; CDR3aa: CASSLGRGGYYEQYF; CDR3nt: TGTGCCAGCAGCTTAGGGCGTGGAGGGTACTACGAGCAGTACTTC
v_gene: TRBV28; d_gene: -; j_gene: TRBJ1-1; abundance: -; CDR3aa: CASQGTSNTEAFF; CDR3nt: TGTGCCAGCCAAGGGACGTCGAACACTGAAGCTTTCTTT
v_gene: TRBV29-1; d_gene: -; j_gene: TRBJ2-1; abundance: -; CDR3aa: CSVEARSNEQFF; CDR3nt: TGCAGCGTTGAAGCCCGCAGCAATGAGCAGTTCTTC
v_gene: TRBV2; d_gene: -; j_gene: TRBJ2-1; abundance: -; CDR3aa: CASRRADSYNEQFF; CDR3nt: TGTGCCAGCCGACGGGCAGACTCCTACAATGAGCAGTTCTTC
v_gene: TRBV20-1; d_gene: -; j_gene: TRBJ2-1; abundance: -; CDR3aa: CSALQGRGGPGSYNEQFF; CDR3nt: TGCAGTGCCTTACAAGGCAGGGGGGGCCCAGGCTCCTACAATGAGCAGTTCTTC
v_gene: TRBV29-1; d_gene: -; j_gene: TRBJ2-7; abundance: many; CDR3aa: CSVVGGGYEQYF; CDR3nt: TGCAGCGTTGTGGGAGGGGGCTACGAGCAGTACTTC
v_gene: TRBV7-9; d_gene: TRBD1; j_gene: TRBJ2-7; abundance: -; CDR3aa: CASSLTRGPAEQYF; CDR3nt: TGTGCCAGCAGCCTCACCAGGGGGCCCGCCGAGCAGTACTTC
v_gene: TRBV12-3/TRBV12-4; d_gene: -; j_gene: TRBJ2-7; abundance: -; CDR3aa: CASSLSNWVGDEQYF; CDR3nt: TGTGCCAGCAGTTTGTCCAATTGGGTCGGCGACGAGCAGTACTTC
v_gene: TRBV7-8; d_gene: -; j_gene: TRBJ2-5; abundance: -; CDR3aa: CASTPRDSNEQYF; CDR3nt: TGTGCCAGCACCCCACGAGATTCCAATGAGCAGTACTTC
v_gene: TRBV11-2; d_gene: -; j_gene: TRBJ2-2; abundance: -; CDR3aa: CASSLDLYGELFF; CDR3nt: TGTGCCAGCAGCTTAGATCTGTACGGGGAGCTGTTTTTT
v_gene: TRBV2; d_gene: -; j_gene: TRBJ1-2; abundance: -; CDR3aa: CASLQFDYGYTF; CDR3nt: TGTGCCAGCCTCCAATTCGACTATGGCTACACCTTC
v_gene: TRBV6-2/TRBV6-3; d_gene: TRBD1; j_gene: TRBJ1-1; abundance: -; CDR3aa: CASSTRQGVVLTEAFF; CDR3nt: TGTGCCAGCAGTACGCGACAGGGAGTAGTTCTCACTGAAGCTTTCTTT
v_gene: TRBV12-3/TRBV12-4; d_gene: -; j_gene: TRBJ2-3; abundance: few; CDR3aa: CASSSYSDTQYF; CDR3nt: TGTGCCAGCAGTAGTTATTCAGATACGCAGTATTTT
v_gene: TRBV3-1; d_gene: -; j_gene: TRBJ1-1; abundance: -; CDR3aa: CASSQSSTEAFF; CDR3nt: TGTGCCAGCAGCCAATCGAGCACTGAAGCTTTCTTT
v_gene: TRBV7-8; d_gene: -; j_gene: TRBJ2-7; abundance: once; CDR3aa: CASSQGIRSSYNEQYF; CDR3nt: TGTGCCAGCAGCCAAGGCATTAGGAGCTCCTACAATGAGCAGTACTTC
v_gene: TRBV4-1; d_gene: -; j_gene: TRBJ1-2; abundance: -; CDR3aa: CASSQDRGRARGYTF; CDR3nt: TGCGCCAGCAGCCAAGACAGAGGCCGGGCCCGAGGCTACACCTTC
v_gene: TRBV4-3; d_gene: TRBD1; j_gene: TRBJ1-1; abundance: -; CDR3aa: CASSQDSRGPDTEAFF; CDR3nt: TGCGCCAGCAGCCAAGATTCGAGGGGGCCTGACACTGAAGCTTTCTTT
v_gene: TRBV12-3/TRBV12-4; d_gene: -; j_gene: TRBJ1-1; abundance: -; CDR3aa: CASSMEGDPNTEAFF; CDR3nt: TGTGCCAGCTCAATGGAAGGGGATCCGAACACTGAAGCTTTCTTT
v_gene: TRBV18; d_gene: TRBD2; j_gene: TRBJ2-5; abundance: -; CDR3aa: CASPPTGQSGTSVTQYF; CDR3nt: TGTGCCAGCCCACCCACGGGACAGTCCGGGACTAGCGTGACCCAGTACTTC
v_gene: TRBV28; d_gene: TRBD1; j_gene: TRBJ2-3; abundance: -; CDR3aa: CASRRQGSSTDTQYF; CDR3nt: TGTGCCAGCAGGCGACAGGGCTCTAGCACAGATACGCAGTATTTT
v_gene: TRBV12-3/TRBV12-4; d_gene: -; j_gene: TRBJ1-2; abundance: -; CDR3aa: CASVNGYGYTF; CDR3nt: TGTGCCAGCGTCAACGGCTATGGCTACACCTTC
v_gene: TRBV27; d_gene: -; j_gene: TRBJ2-7; abundance: few; CDR3aa: CASSYTRAYEQYF; CDR3nt: TGTGCCAGCAGTTACACCCGGGCATACGAGCAGTACTTC
v_gene: TRBV27; d_gene: TRBD2; j_gene: TRBJ2-5; abundance: once; CDR3aa: CASSLSGSGGLNEQYF; CDR3nt: TGTGCCAGCAGTTTAAGCGGTAGCGGGGGGCTCAATGAGCAGTACTTC
v_gene: TRBV7-9; d_gene: -; j_gene: TRBJ1-2; abundance: -; CDR3aa: CASSGTTDYGYTF; CDR3nt: TGTGCCAGCAGCGGCACCACGGACTATGGCTACACCTTC
v_gene: TRBV29-1; d_gene: -; j_gene: TRBJ2-4; abundance: -; CDR3aa: CSVDGQAKNIQYF; CDR3nt: TGCAGCGTCGATGGACAGGCCAAAAACATTCAGTACTTC
v_gene: TRBV4-1; d_gene: -; j_gene: TRBJ2-7; abundance: few; CDR3aa: CASSQEPVGYEQYF; CDR3nt: TGCGCCAGCAGCCAAGAGCCGGTAGGCTACGAGCAGTACTTC
v_gene: TRBV5-1; d_gene: -; j_gene: TRBJ2-5; abundance: -; CDR3aa: CASSPVPGTQETQYF; CDR3nt: TGCGCCAGCAGCCCCGTGCCGGGAACTCAAGAGACCCAGTACTTC
v_gene: TRBV10-3; d_gene: -; j_gene: TRBJ2-7; abundance: -; CDR3aa: CAISEANRNEQYF; CDR3nt: TGTGCCATCAGTGAGGCCAATCGGAACGAGCAGTACTTC
v_gene: TRBV3-1; d_gene: TRBD1; j_gene: TRBJ2-1; abundance: -; CDR3aa: CASSPLGQGAGYNEQFF; CDR3nt: TGTGCCAGCAGCCCTTTGGGACAGGGAGCTGGGTACAATGAGCAGTTCTTC